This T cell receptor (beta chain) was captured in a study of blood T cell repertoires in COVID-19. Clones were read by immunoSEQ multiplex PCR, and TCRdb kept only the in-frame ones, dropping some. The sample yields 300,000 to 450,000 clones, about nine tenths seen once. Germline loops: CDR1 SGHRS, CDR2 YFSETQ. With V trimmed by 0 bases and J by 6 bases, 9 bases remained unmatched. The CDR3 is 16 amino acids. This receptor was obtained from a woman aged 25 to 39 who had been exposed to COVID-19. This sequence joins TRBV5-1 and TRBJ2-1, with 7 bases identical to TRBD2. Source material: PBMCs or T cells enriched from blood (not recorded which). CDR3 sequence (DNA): TGCGCCAGCAGCTTGGCGGTCCTAGCGGCTACCAATGAGCAGTTCTTC. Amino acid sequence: CASSLAVLAATNEQFF.